This is a list of T cell receptor beta chains from one sample in a study of blood T cell repertoires in COVID-19. Clones were read by immunoSEQ multiplex PCR, and TCRdb kept only the in-frame ones, dropping some. The sample has 250,000 or so clones; approximately 86% are singletons. Sequenced: peripheral blood. These receptors were obtained from a human donor in a cohort sampled during active COVID-19. The CDR3 runs from the conserved cysteine through the conserved F or W. Each record gives: D gene, V gene, clone size, J gene, CDR3 protein, CDR3 DNA. D genes are given only for firm matches. Size values are once, few and many counts, or a class for expanded clones, and some rows have none.

D gene: -
V gene: TRBV28
clone size: -
J gene: TRBJ1-3
CDR3 protein: CASSYSRNTIYF
CDR3 DNA: TGTGCCAGCAGTTACAGCAGGAACACCATATATTTT

D gene: -
V gene: TRBV28
clone size: -
J gene: TRBJ1-6
CDR3 protein: CASSSRSSYNSPLHF
CDR3 DNA: TGTGCCAGCAGTTCACGGAGCTCCTATAATTCACCCCTCCACTTT

D gene: -
V gene: TRBV28
clone size: -
J gene: TRBJ2-5
CDR3 protein: CASSLSGGLKTQYF
CDR3 DNA: TGTGCCAGCAGTTTATCTGGGGGGTTGAAGACCCAGTACTTC

D gene: TRBD2
V gene: TRBV9
clone size: few
J gene: TRBJ2-5
CDR3 protein: CASSDTGTREETQYF
CDR3 DNA: TGTGCCAGCAGCGACACCGGGACTAGGGAAGAGACCCAGTACTTC

D gene: -
V gene: TRBV10-2
clone size: -
J gene: TRBJ2-2
CDR3 protein: CASSEPSPGDGELFF
CDR3 DNA: TGCGCCAGCAGTGAGCCGAGTCCCGGGGACGGGGAGCTGTTTTTT

D gene: -
V gene: TRBV6-5
clone size: medium-sized
J gene: TRBJ1-3
CDR3 protein: CATRQVTGNTIYF
CDR3 DNA: TGTGCCACCCGACAGGTCACTGGAAACACCATATATTTT

D gene: TRBD1
V gene: TRBV11-2
clone size: -
J gene: TRBJ1-6
CDR3 protein: CASSLDRGAPLHF
CDR3 DNA: TGTGCCAGCAGTCTCGACAGGGGCGCACCCCTCCACTTT

D gene: TRBD1
V gene: TRBV25-1
clone size: -
J gene: TRBJ1-2
CDR3 protein: CAKERGTGVLGNYGYTF
CDR3 DNA: TGTGCCAAAGAGAGAGGGACAGGGGTCTTGGGTAACTATGGCTACACCTTC

D gene: -
V gene: TRBV27
clone size: once
J gene: TRBJ1-4
CDR3 protein: CASSSGTTTNEKLFF
CDR3 DNA: TGTGCCAGCAGTTCGGGGACAACAACTAATGAAAAACTGTTTTTT

D gene: TRBD1
V gene: TRBV10-3
clone size: -
J gene: TRBJ2-5
CDR3 protein: CAISATGTGGRETQYF
CDR3 DNA: TGTGCCATCAGTGCTACCGGGACAGGGGGCAGAGAGACCCAGTACTTC

D gene: -
V gene: TRBV9
clone size: -
J gene: TRBJ1-2
CDR3 protein: CASKPFNTGGYTF
CDR3 DNA: TGTGCCAGCAAACCCTTTAACACGGGAGGCTACACCTTC

D gene: -
V gene: TRBV4-2
clone size: -
J gene: TRBJ2-6
CDR3 protein: CASSQRVSVSGANVLTF
CDR3 DNA: TGTGCCAGCAGCCAACGGGTATCGGTCTCTGGGGCCAACGTCCTGACTTTC

D gene: TRBD1
V gene: TRBV29-1
clone size: -
J gene: TRBJ2-5
CDR3 protein: CSDEGQGSATQYF
CDR3 DNA: TGCAGCGACGAAGGACAGGGTTCCGCGACCCAGTACTTC

D gene: -
V gene: TRBV15
clone size: -
J gene: TRBJ2-7
CDR3 protein: CATSRGRNRVSDEQYF
CDR3 DNA: TGTGCCACCAGCAGAGGTCGAAACAGGGTCAGCGACGAGCAGTACTTC

D gene: TRBD1
V gene: TRBV19
clone size: -
J gene: TRBJ1-2
CDR3 protein: CASRAGQGANYGYTF
CDR3 DNA: TGTGCCAGTAGGGCCGGGCAGGGGGCTAACTATGGCTACACCTTC

D gene: TRBD1
V gene: TRBV6-5
clone size: few
J gene: TRBJ2-2
CDR3 protein: CASKGGSWTGELFF
CDR3 DNA: TGTGCCAGCAAAGGGGGCTCCTGGACCGGGGAGCTGTTTTTT

D gene: -
V gene: TRBV11-3
clone size: -
J gene: TRBJ2-2
CDR3 protein: CASSLKFGDAGELFF
CDR3 DNA: TGTGCCAGCAGCCTCAAATTCGGGGATGCCGGGGAGCTGTTTTTT

D gene: -
V gene: TRBV6-5
clone size: -
J gene: TRBJ2-7
CDR3 protein: CASSFSRGGHEQYF
CDR3 DNA: TGTGCCAGCAGTTTTTCAAGGGGGGGTCACGAGCAGTACTTC

D gene: -
V gene: TRBV6-4
clone size: once
J gene: TRBJ2-2
CDR3 protein: CASKGLAGNEELFF
CDR3 DNA: TGTGCCAGCAAGGGTTTGGCGGGGAACGAGGAGCTGTTTTTT

D gene: TRBD1
V gene: TRBV28
clone size: -
J gene: TRBJ2-7
CDR3 protein: CASSPDRGLYEQYF
CDR3 DNA: TGTGCCAGCAGCCCGGACAGGGGGCTCTACGAGCAGTACTTC

D gene: -
V gene: TRBV28
clone size: -
J gene: TRBJ2-7
CDR3 protein: CASSVPRGVSHEQYF
CDR3 DNA: TGTGCCAGCAGTGTCCCGAGAGGCGTGTCACACGAGCAGTACTTC

D gene: TRBD2
V gene: TRBV4-2
clone size: -
J gene: TRBJ2-3
CDR3 protein: CASSQVTAGRVGTDTQYF
CDR3 DNA: TGTGCCAGCAGCCAAGTGACGGCAGGGAGGGTGGGCACAGATACGCAGTATTTT

D gene: -
V gene: TRBV6-4
clone size: -
J gene: TRBJ2-2
CDR3 protein: CASSVRRATGELFF
CDR3 DNA: TGTGCCAGCAGTGTGCGGCGGGCCACCGGGGAGCTGTTTTTT

D gene: -
V gene: TRBV3-1/TRBV3-2
clone size: -
J gene: TRBJ1-2
CDR3 protein: CASSTLSTANYGYTF
CDR3 DNA: TGTGCCAGCAGCACCCTGAGCACCGCTAACTATGGCTACACCTTC

D gene: TRBD2
V gene: TRBV11-2
clone size: many
J gene: TRBJ2-1
CDR3 protein: CASSPLVIAGYNEQFF
CDR3 DNA: TGTGCCAGCAGCCCGCTAGTAATAGCGGGTTACAATGAGCAGTTCTTC

D gene: -
V gene: TRBV24-1
clone size: -
J gene: TRBJ2-7
CDR3 protein: CATSLGGGEQYF
CDR3 DNA: TGTGCCACCAGTTTAGGGGGGGGCGAGCAGTACTTC

D gene: -
V gene: TRBV6-2/TRBV6-3
clone size: -
J gene: TRBJ1-5
CDR3 protein: CASSYSLSGVAYNQPQHF
CDR3 DNA: TGTGCCAGCAGTTACTCTCTATCGGGGGTTGCTTACAATCAGCCCCAGCATTTT

D gene: -
V gene: TRBV6-6
clone size: -
J gene: TRBJ1-5
CDR3 protein: CASIRRGGNQPQHF
CDR3 DNA: TGTGCCAGCATCCGCCGAGGAGGCAATCAGCCCCAGCATTTT

D gene: -
V gene: TRBV9
clone size: -
J gene: TRBJ2-1
CDR3 protein: CASNLVSSYNEQFF
CDR3 DNA: TGTGCCAGCAACTTGGTTAGCTCCTACAATGAGCAGTTCTTC

D gene: TRBD2
V gene: TRBV19
clone size: once
J gene: TRBJ2-1
CDR3 protein: CASSILLAGGEQFF
CDR3 DNA: TGTGCCAGTAGTATACTACTAGCGGGAGGTGAGCAGTTCTTC

D gene: -
V gene: TRBV4-1
clone size: -
J gene: TRBJ2-5
CDR3 protein: CASSQVGLAGETQYF
CDR3 DNA: TGCGCCAGCAGCCAAGTTGGGCTAGCCGGGGAGACCCAGTACTTC

D gene: -
V gene: TRBV6-5
clone size: -
J gene: TRBJ1-2
CDR3 protein: CASSQDWDYGYTF
CDR3 DNA: TGTGCCAGCAGTCAGGACTGGGACTATGGCTACACCTTC

D gene: TRBD2
V gene: TRBV27
clone size: once
J gene: TRBJ2-2
CDR3 protein: CASSLFGSSGGRNTGELFF
CDR3 DNA: TGTGCCAGCAGCCTCTTTGGTTCTAGTGGCGGGAGAAACACCGGGGAGCTGTTTTTT

D gene: -
V gene: TRBV6-5
clone size: -
J gene: TRBJ2-7
CDR3 protein: CASSYGVRAGSEQYF
CDR3 DNA: TGTGCCAGCAGTTACGGGGTAAGGGCGGGATCCGAGCAGTACTTC

D gene: -
V gene: TRBV5-1
clone size: -
J gene: TRBJ2-7
CDR3 protein: CASSLASGAYEQYF
CDR3 DNA: TGCGCCAGCAGCTTGGCATCGGGTGCCTACGAGCAGTACTTC

D gene: -
V gene: TRBV12-3/TRBV12-4
clone size: -
J gene: TRBJ2-4
CDR3 protein: CASSLGQANIQYF
CDR3 DNA: TGTGCCAGCAGTTTAGGGCAGGCGAACATTCAGTACTTC

D gene: -
V gene: TRBV3-1/TRBV3-2
clone size: -
J gene: TRBJ2-6
CDR3 protein: CASSQDWGDGANVLTF
CDR3 DNA: TGTGCCAGCAGCCAAGATTGGGGGGATGGGGCCAACGTCCTGACTTTC

D gene: TRBD2
V gene: TRBV5-4
clone size: -
J gene: TRBJ2-7
CDR3 protein: CASSLEGLAGSSYEQYF
CDR3 DNA: TGTGCCAGCAGCTTGGAGGGTCTAGCGGGGAGCTCCTACGAGCAGTACTTC

D gene: -
V gene: TRBV5-1
clone size: -
J gene: TRBJ2-7
CDR3 protein: CASSFGQAKSYEQYF
CDR3 DNA: TGCGCCAGCAGCTTCGGCCAGGCAAAATCCTACGAGCAGTACTTC

D gene: TRBD1
V gene: TRBV3-1/TRBV3-2
clone size: few
J gene: TRBJ1-1
CDR3 protein: CASSRRGRIEAFF
CDR3 DNA: TGTGCCAGCAGCCGCAGGGGGCGGATTGAAGCTTTCTTT

D gene: -
V gene: TRBV12-3/TRBV12-4
clone size: many
J gene: TRBJ1-6
CDR3 protein: CASSLGNSPLHF
CDR3 DNA: TGTGCCAGCAGCCTTGGCAATTCACCCCTCCACTTT

D gene: TRBD2
V gene: TRBV3-1/TRBV3-2
clone size: -
J gene: TRBJ2-1
CDR3 protein: CASSVSGGLYNEQFF
CDR3 DNA: TGTGCCAGCAGCGTTAGCGGGGGACTTTACAATGAGCAGTTCTTC

D gene: TRBD2
V gene: TRBV11-2
clone size: -
J gene: TRBJ2-5
CDR3 protein: CASSPGTRAQETQYF
CDR3 DNA: TGTGCCAGCAGCCCCGGGACTAGAGCCCAAGAGACCCAGTACTTC

D gene: -
V gene: TRBV12-5
clone size: -
J gene: TRBJ1-2
CDR3 protein: CASSPQFRGIYGYTF
CDR3 DNA: TGTGCTAGTTCCCCCCAATTCAGGGGAATCTATGGCTACACCTTC

D gene: -
V gene: TRBV7-3
clone size: -
J gene: TRBJ2-1
CDR3 protein: CASSRTAYNEQFF
CDR3 DNA: TGTGCCAGCAGCCGGACAGCTTACAATGAGCAGTTCTTC

D gene: -
V gene: TRBV6-1
clone size: once
J gene: TRBJ2-2
CDR3 protein: CASSARTGRVTGELFF
CDR3 DNA: TGTGCCAGCAGTGCTCGGACAGGGAGGGTCACCGGGGAGCTGTTTTTT

D gene: -
V gene: TRBV21-1
clone size: -
J gene: TRBJ1-1
CDR3 protein: CASIRQRITEAFF
CDR3 DNA: TGTGCCAGCATTAGACAGAGGATCACTGAAGCTTTCTTT

D gene: -
V gene: TRBV5-6
clone size: -
J gene: TRBJ1-6
CDR3 protein: CASSSQGSPLHF
CDR3 DNA: TGTGCCAGCAGTTCACAGGGATCACCCCTCCACTTT

D gene: TRBD2
V gene: TRBV2
clone size: -
J gene: TRBJ2-5
CDR3 protein: CASRREGKTQYF
CDR3 DNA: TGTGCCAGCAGGCGGGAGGGTAAGACCCAGTACTTC

D gene: TRBD2
V gene: TRBV9
clone size: once
J gene: TRBJ2-3
CDR3 protein: CASSMRLAPTSTDTQYF
CDR3 DNA: TGTGCCAGCAGCATGCGACTAGCGCCTACTAGCACAGATACGCAGTATTTT

D gene: -
V gene: TRBV18
clone size: -
J gene: TRBJ1-2
CDR3 protein: CASSQKTDRYTF
CDR3 DNA: TGTGCCAGCTCACAGAAGACAGATCGCTACACCTTC

D gene: -
V gene: TRBV19
clone size: few
J gene: TRBJ2-3
CDR3 protein: CASKVGSLTDTQYF
CDR3 DNA: TGTGCCAGTAAGGTCGGGTCCCTCACAGATACGCAGTATTTT

D gene: -
V gene: TRBV28
clone size: -
J gene: TRBJ2-7
CDR3 protein: CASSPSTAHEQYF
CDR3 DNA: TGTGCCAGCAGCCCTTCGACAGCCCACGAGCAGTACTTC

D gene: TRBD2
V gene: TRBV5-4
clone size: -
J gene: TRBJ2-7
CDR3 protein: CASSLGLAASYEQYF
CDR3 DNA: TGTGCCAGCAGCTTGGGACTAGCGGCCTCCTACGAGCAGTACTTC

D gene: TRBD1
V gene: TRBV5-1
clone size: -
J gene: TRBJ2-7
CDR3 protein: CASSSKDRGLSYEQYF
CDR3 DNA: TGCGCCAGCAGCTCAAAGGACAGGGGGCTGTCCTACGAGCAGTACTTC

D gene: TRBD2
V gene: TRBV18
clone size: -
J gene: TRBJ2-3
CDR3 protein: CASSPPAGGGNSDTQYF
CDR3 DNA: TGTGCCAGCTCACCACCGGCGGGAGGAGGCAATAGCGATACGCAGTATTTT

D gene: TRBD1
V gene: TRBV6-6
clone size: -
J gene: TRBJ2-5
CDR3 protein: CASRTGPLQETQYF
CDR3 DNA: TGTGCCAGTCGGACAGGGCCCCTTCAAGAGACCCAGTACTTC